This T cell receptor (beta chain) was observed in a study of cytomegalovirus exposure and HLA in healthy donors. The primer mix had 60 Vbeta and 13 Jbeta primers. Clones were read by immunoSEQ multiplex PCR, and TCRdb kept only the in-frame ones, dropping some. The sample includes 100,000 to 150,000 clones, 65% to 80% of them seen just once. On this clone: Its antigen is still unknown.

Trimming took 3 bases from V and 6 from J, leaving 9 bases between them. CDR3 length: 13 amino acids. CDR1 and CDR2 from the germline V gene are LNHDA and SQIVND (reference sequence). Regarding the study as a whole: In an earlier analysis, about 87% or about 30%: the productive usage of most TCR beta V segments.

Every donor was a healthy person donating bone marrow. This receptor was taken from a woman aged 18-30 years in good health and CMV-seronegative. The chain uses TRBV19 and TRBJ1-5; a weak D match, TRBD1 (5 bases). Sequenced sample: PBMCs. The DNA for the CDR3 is TGTGCCAGTAGTATGGAGGGGACTCAGCCCCAGCATTTT. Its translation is CASSMEGTQPQHF.